The clone carrying this T cell receptor (beta chain) showed up just a few times. This record belongs to a study of regulatory T cells in long-lasting Graves disease. The germline CDR1 and CDR2 sequences are MNHEY and SVGEGT. The CDR3 is 13 amino acids. The ends were cut back, 7 bases at V and 0 bases at J, with 7 bases in the middle. Investigators prepared the TCR beta libraries by applying iRepertoire HTBI primers and Arm-PCR of CDR3 regions. TCRdb reprocessed the multiplex PCR reads via MiXCR and lists one record per CDR3 protein. The repertoire holds around 480,000 distinct CDR3 sequences, with more than 15% as singletons. Documented time point: newly diagnosed GD, antithyroid drugs for less than 3 months. Extracted RNA from PBMCs served as the source of the TCR library. It was an endocrinology department in Xi'an, China, that provided the patients. This same sample was also part of a study on T cells in Graves' hyperthyroidism and ophthalmopathy.

Sequencing used peripheral blood mononuclear cells (PBMCs), obtained at new diagnosis, from a patient treated with antithyroid drugs. The rearrangement joins TRBV6-2 or TRBV6-3 to TRBJ2-4; D is ambiguous. This clonotype originated in a woman aged 35-65 years with Graves disease. In DNA, the CDR3 is TGTGCCAGCATGGACGTAGCCAAAAACATTCAGTACTTC. Its protein product is CASMDVAKNIQYF.